The 4 T cell receptor beta chains below all came from one sample that was sequenced in a study of identical twins. TCRdb used MiXCR to reprocess the 5' RACE reads, holding one entry per CDR3 protein. This table holds about 460,000 distinct CDR3 sequences, over 12% found once. The same sample was also studied in work on yellow fever vaccine responses in identical twins.

Sequencing was done on a sample of CD4+ T cells sorted from blood. The receptors originated from a woman younger than 30 in good health.

This clonotype was detected a few times. V usage is TRBV29-1 and J usage is TRBJ2-1, with TRBD2 identical over 15 bases. In germline, CDR1 is SQVTM, CDR2 ANQGSEA. Trimming at V came to 7 bases and at J to 9 bases, leaving 4 bases not matched to a gene. The CDR3 is made up of 13 amino acids. The CDR3 spells CSGGLAGGVEQFF. The CDR3 region has the DNA TGCAGCGGTGGACTAGCGGGGGGGGTTGAGCAGTTCTTC.

This clonotype was observed a few times. The rearrangement joins TRBV5-1 to TRBJ2-1; 7 nucleotides align to TRBD2. CDR1 and CDR2 from the germline V gene are SGHRS and YFSETQ. This CDR3 contains 14 residues. V lost 0 bases to trimming and J lost 8 bases; unmatched junction nucleotides: 5. The CDR3 DNA sequence: TGCGCCAGCAGCTTGGATCCCGGGGGGTATGAGCAGTTCTTC. Translating gives CASSLDPGGYEQFF.

CDR3 in amino acids: CASSLSSGTFANTGELFF. The CDR3 region has the DNA TGTGCCAGCAGTTTATCAAGCGGAACGTTCGCGAACACCGGGGAGCTGTTTTTT. This rearrangement joins TRBV12-3 or TRBV12-4 to TRBJ2-2, with D possibly matching TRBD2 (5 bases). The CDR3 has 18 residues. The germline V and J ends were trimmed by 2 bases and 0 bases, with 16 bases remaining between them.

Written as DNA, the CDR3 is TGTGCCTGGAGCGCATACCTTCGGACAGGGGGCTACGAGCAGTACTTC. It specifies CAWSAYLRTGGYEQYF. The V gene is TRBV30, the J gene TRBJ2-7; 10 bases align to TRBD1. The CDR3 consists of 16 residues. With V trimmed by 3 bases and J by 3 bases, 11 bases remained unmatched. Germline CDR1 and CDR2: GTSNPN and SVGIG (reference sequence).